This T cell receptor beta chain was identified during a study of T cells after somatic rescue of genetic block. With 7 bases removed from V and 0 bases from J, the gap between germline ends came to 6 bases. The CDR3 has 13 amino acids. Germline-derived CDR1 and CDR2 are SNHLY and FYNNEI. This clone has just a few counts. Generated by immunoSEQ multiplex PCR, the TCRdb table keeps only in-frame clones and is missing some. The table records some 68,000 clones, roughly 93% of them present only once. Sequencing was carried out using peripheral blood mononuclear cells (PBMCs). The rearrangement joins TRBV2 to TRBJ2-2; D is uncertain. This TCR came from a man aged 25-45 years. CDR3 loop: CASNQPNTGELFF. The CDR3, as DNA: TGTGCCAGCAACCAGCCGAACACCGGGGAGCTGTTTTTT.